These T cell receptor beta chains were read from a single sample in a study of post-analysis software for immune sequencing data. TCRdb reprocessed the PCR reads via MiXCR and lists one record per CDR3 protein. The repertoire holds approximately 770,000 distinct CDR3 sequences, with 35% to 55% as singletons. Material for sequencing was blood. The receptors were gathered from a girl between 5 and 17 years old with multiple sclerosis. Each CDR3 is given with its conserved first and last residue. Fields, in order: V gene, clone size, J gene, D gene, CDR3 protein, CDR3 DNA. A D gene is named only where the DNA matches it firmly. Clone size is given for some rows only: seen once, a few or many times, or a class if the clone is expanded.

>TRBV9|NA|TRBJ2-1|TRBD2
CASKREGFYNEQFF
TGTGCCAGCAAGAGGGAGGGATTCTACAATGAGCAGTTCTTC
>TRBV20-1|NA|TRBJ2-5|TRBD1
CSAMGTGRETQYF
TGCAGTGCTATGGGGACAGGGCGCGAGACCCAGTACTTC
>TRBV28|few|TRBJ2-5|NA
CASSLGQFRETQYF
TGTGCCAGCAGCTTAGGACAGTTTAGAGAGACCCAGTACTTC
>TRBV6-6|few|TRBJ2-5|NA
CASSTGLATPETQYF
TGTGCCAGCAGCACGGGGCTAGCGACGCCTGAGACCCAGTACTTC
>TRBV6-1|few|TRBJ2-5|NA
CASSVTGLQETQYF
TGTGCCAGCAGTGTGACAGGACTACAAGAGACCCAGTACTTC
>TRBV29-1|NA|TRBJ1-1|TRBD1
CSANGGTGAVNTEAFF
TGCAGCGCTAATGGGGGGACAGGGGCCGTGAACACTGAAGCTTTCTTT
>TRBV24-1|few|TRBJ2-1|TRBD2
CATSVGLAGNEQFF
TGTGCCACCAGTGTTGGACTAGCGGGGAATGAGCAGTTCTTC
>TRBV9|NA|TRBJ2-3|TRBD2
CASSVGGTGTSGTTDTQYF
TGTGCCAGCAGCGTAGGAGGGACAGGGACTAGCGGAACCACAGATACGCAGTATTTT
>TRBV20-1|once|TRBJ1-2|NA
CSARRVNDGYTF
TGCAGTGCTAGAAGGGTCAATGATGGCTACACCTTC
>TRBV5-1|NA|TRBJ2-1|TRBD2
CAPLAGEKGDEQFF
TGCGCCCCCTTAGCGGGAGAGAAAGGGGATGAGCAGTTCTTC
>TRBV7-8|NA|TRBJ2-5|TRBD1
CASSLVRGQQETQYF
TGTGCCAGCAGCTTAGTCAGGGGGCAACAAGAGACCCAGTACTTC
>TRBV6-1|NA|TRBJ2-3|TRBD2
CASASGKSTDTQYF
TGTGCCAGCGCTAGCGGAAAATCCACAGATACGCAGTATTTT
>TRBV6-2/TRBV6-3|NA|TRBJ2-7|NA
CASINNWTINEQYF
TGTGCCAGCATCAACAATTGGACTATCAACGAGCAGTACTTC
>TRBV20-1|few|TRBJ2-1|TRBD2
CSARDASGRLRYNEQFF
TGCAGTGCTAGAGATGCAAGCGGGAGACTTCGCTACAATGAGCAGTTCTTC
>TRBV7-9|NA|TRBJ2-5|NA
CASVQGDSQETQYF
TGTGCCAGCGTCCAAGGGGACTCCCAAGAGACCCAGTACTTC
>TRBV20-1|NA|TRBJ2-7|NA
CSAIARSRSYEQYF
TGCAGTGCTATTGCTAGGAGTAGGTCCTACGAGCAGTACTTC
>TRBV2|NA|TRBJ2-3|NA
CASLGGDTQYF
TGTGCCAGCCTAGGTGGAGATACGCAGTATTTT
>TRBV5-5|NA|TRBJ1-1|NA
CASSLVATSGGEAFF
TGTGCCAGCAGCTTGGTGGCCACTTCCGGGGGTGAAGCTTTCTTT
>TRBV7-8|few|TRBJ2-7|NA
CASSPTRYRSYEQYF
TGTGCCAGCAGCCCCACACGATATCGGTCCTACGAGCAGTACTTC
>TRBV4-3|NA|TRBJ1-4|NA
CASSQSGVSTNEKLFF
TGCGCCAGCAGCCAATCCGGGGTTTCAACTAATGAAAAACTGTTTTTT
>TRBV29-1|NA|TRBJ2-3|TRBD2
CSVEDRSLAGGRDTQYF
TGCAGCGTTGAAGACAGATCACTAGCGGGAGGTAGAGATACGCAGTATTTT
>TRBV11-2|few|TRBJ2-1|NA
CASSLDPMGHNEQFF
TGTGCCAGCAGCTTAGATCCGATGGGGCACAATGAGCAGTTCTTC
>TRBV14|few|TRBJ2-3|NA
CASSPLGNTDTQYF
TGTGCCAGCAGCCCGCTCGGTAACACAGATACGCAGTATTTT
>TRBV24-1|NA|TRBJ2-3|TRBD2
CATSEPSGSGGDTQYF
TGTGCCACCAGTGAACCTAGCGGGAGTGGAGGAGATACGCAGTATTTT
>TRBV9|NA|TRBJ2-1|TRBD2
CASSPGGTLNNEQFF
TGTGCCAGCAGCCCCGGGGGGACGTTGAACAATGAGCAGTTCTTC
>TRBV11-3|NA|TRBJ2-5|NA
CASSPDGQETQYF
TGTGCCAGCAGTCCCGACGGACAAGAGACCCAGTACTTC
>TRBV29-1|few|TRBJ1-1|TRBD1
CSVQTGGNTEAFF
TGCAGCGTACAGACAGGGGGGAACACTGAAGCTTTCTTT
>TRBV7-6|NA|TRBJ2-5|TRBD2
CASSLGRPGLAGVRETQYF
TGTGCCAGCAGCTTAGGACGTCCGGGACTAGCGGGAGTGAGAGAGACCCAGTACTTC
>TRBV7-8|NA|TRBJ1-3|NA
CASSPTGYNGNTIYF
TGTGCCAGCAGCCCCACAGGGTACAATGGAAACACCATATATTTT
>TRBV9|once|TRBJ2-3|TRBD2
CASSGGSLAGVEDTQYF
TGTGCCAGCAGCGGCGGGTCTCTAGCGGGAGTGGAAGATACGCAGTATTTT
>TRBV10-3|NA|TRBJ2-5|TRBD2
CAISEAGVETQYF
TGTGCCATCAGTGAAGCGGGAGTAGAGACCCAGTACTTC
>TRBV15|NA|TRBJ2-7|TRBD2
CATSREAGGPPYEQYF
TGTGCCACCAGCAGAGAAGCGGGAGGGCCGCCCTACGAGCAGTACTTC
>TRBV6-6|NA|TRBJ2-3|NA
CASSYGQGTDTQYF
TGTGCCAGCAGTTATGGCCAGGGCACGGATACGCAGTATTTT
>TRBV20-1|NA|TRBJ2-1|TRBD2
CSARLAGGLGEQFF
TGCAGTGCCCGACTAGCGGGGGGGTTGGGTGAGCAGTTCTTC
>TRBV7-2|once|TRBJ2-5|TRBD2
CASSPFGGGQETQYF
TGTGCCAGCAGCCCCTTCGGGGGAGGGCAAGAGACCCAGTACTTC
>TRBV7-9|NA|TRBJ2-7|TRBD1
CASSLVTGGQSSYEQYF
TGTGCCAGCAGCTTAGTGACAGGGGGCCAAAGCTCCTACGAGCAGTACTTC
>TRBV5-1|NA|TRBJ2-7|NA
CASNQGEDRMYEQYF
TGCGCCAGCAACCAGGGGGAGGATCGTATGTACGAGCAGTACTTC
>TRBV12-3/TRBV12-4|NA|TRBJ2-1|NA
CASNPPDYNEQFF
TGTGCCAGCAACCCCCCGGACTACAATGAGCAGTTCTTC
>TRBV27|NA|TRBJ2-4|NA
CASSLSGGMDIQYF
TGTGCCAGCAGTTTATCAGGGGGGATGGACATTCAGTACTTC
>TRBV5-1|NA|TRBJ2-7|NA
CASSSPGSNEQYF
TGCGCCAGCAGCTCCCCGGGCTCAAATGAGCAGTACTTC
>TRBV4-2|many|TRBJ1-5|NA
CASSQDWGSNQPQHF
TGTGCCAGCAGCCAAGATTGGGGCAGCAATCAGCCCCAGCATTTT
>TRBV6-5|NA|TRBJ2-7|NA
CASSAGTAGYEQYF
TGTGCCAGCAGTGCCGGGACTGCTGGCTACGAGCAGTACTTC
>TRBV7-3|NA|TRBJ2-5|TRBD2
CASAWTSGNEETQYF
TGTGCCAGCGCATGGACTAGCGGGAACGAAGAGACCCAGTACTTC
>TRBV20-1|NA|TRBJ1-2|NA
CSASSGQSYGYTF
TGCAGTGCTAGTTCTGGACAGAGTTATGGCTACACCTTC
>TRBV9|few|TRBJ1-5|TRBD1
CASSQQGTGQPQHF
TGTGCCAGCAGCCAACAGGGGACGGGTCAGCCCCAGCATTTT
>TRBV20-1|NA|TRBJ2-1|TRBD2
CSARRLAGINEQFF
TGCAGTGCTAGGCGGCTAGCGGGTATCAATGAGCAGTTCTTC
>TRBV12-5|NA|TRBJ1-2|TRBD1
CASGLVLGQTSYGYTF
TGTGCTAGTGGTTTGGTGTTGGGACAGACCAGCTATGGCTACACCTTC
>TRBV5-1|NA|TRBJ2-1|TRBD2
CASSLDLLAGAGYNEQFF
TGCGCCAGCAGCTTGGATTTGCTTGCGGGAGCCGGCTACAATGAGCAGTTCTTC
>TRBV12-3/TRBV12-4|NA|TRBJ2-7|TRBD2
CASSRSGRAPPPYYEQYF
TGTGCCAGCAGCCGTAGCGGGAGGGCACCGCCCCCTTACTACGAGCAGTACTTC
>TRBV20-1|NA|TRBJ2-3|NA
CSAHRGGTDTQYF
TGCAGTGCCCATCGTGGCGGCACAGATACGCAGTATTTT
>TRBV10-3|NA|TRBJ2-7|NA
CAISVMTPSSYEQYF
TGTGCCATCAGTGTCATGACTCCTAGCTCCTACGAGCAGTACTTC
>TRBV12-3/TRBV12-4|few|TRBJ2-5|NA
CASSKQGSETQYF
TGTGCCAGCAGTAAACAGGGTTCGGAGACCCAGTACTTC
>TRBV10-3|NA|TRBJ2-7|TRBD2
CAISTGTSGSSSYEQYF
TGTGCCATCAGTACCGGGACTAGCGGGAGCAGCTCCTACGAGCAGTACTTC
>TRBV7-2|NA|TRBJ2-1|TRBD1
CASSFGQGKYNEQFF
TGTGCCAGCAGCTTCGGACAGGGGAAATACAATGAGCAGTTCTTC
>TRBV30|few|TRBJ2-1|TRBD2
CAWRDGLAGVGEQFF
TGTGCCTGGAGGGACGGCCTAGCGGGAGTTGGTGAGCAGTTCTTC
>TRBV20-1|NA|TRBJ2-3|TRBD2
CSASGLAGGEGTSTDTQYF
TGCAGTGCTAGTGGTCTAGCGGGAGGCGAGGGGACTAGCACAGATACGCAGTATTTT